A selection of T cell receptor beta chains follows, all from one sample in a study of T cell repertoires in cytomegalovirus infection. Using its own MiXCR run on the reads, TCRdb lists one record per CDR3 protein. Of almost 300,000 distinct CDR3 sequences in the sample, around 10% were seen once. The sequencing input was PBMCs. The receptor source for this set is a human donor in good health (CMV status not recorded). Some clones in this sample may be carry-over from other donors' samples. Both conserved end residues are part of each CDR3. Each record gives: D gene, V gene, clone size, J gene, CDR3 DNA, CDR3 protein. D genes are given only for firm matches. Clone size is shown for a subset of rows, as once, few, many or a class of expanded clone.

D gene: NA; V gene: TRBV7-2; clone size: many; J gene: TRBJ1-2; CDR3 DNA: TGTGCCAGCAGCTTCGTTGCGGGCTACACCTTC; CDR3 protein: CASSFVAGYTF
D gene: TRBD1; V gene: TRBV28; clone size: few; J gene: TRBJ1-6; CDR3 DNA: TGTGCCAGCACTCGACAAGGCGACAGGGCTGTTTCACCCCTCCACTTT; CDR3 protein: CASTRQGDRAVSPLHF
D gene: TRBD1; V gene: TRBV18; clone size: many; J gene: TRBJ1-2; CDR3 DNA: TGTGCCAGCTCACTGAACCGGGACAGGAGAACCTATGGCTACACCTTC; CDR3 protein: CASSLNRDRRTYGYTF
D gene: NA; V gene: TRBV4-2; clone size: few; J gene: TRBJ2-5; CDR3 DNA: TGTGCCAGCAGCCAAGATTGGGCGGGTCAAGAGACCCAGTACTTC; CDR3 protein: CASSQDWAGQETQYF
D gene: NA; V gene: TRBV3-1; clone size: few; J gene: TRBJ1-2; CDR3 DNA: TGTGCCAGCAGCCCCCCGGGGCGGGGGTATGGCTACACCTTC; CDR3 protein: CASSPPGRGYGYTF
D gene: NA; V gene: TRBV7-8; clone size: few; J gene: TRBJ2-1; CDR3 DNA: TGTGCCAGCAGCTTAGTACAGGGATACAATGAGCAGTTCTTC; CDR3 protein: CASSLVQGYNEQFF
D gene: TRBD2; V gene: TRBV20-1; clone size: many; J gene: TRBJ2-5; CDR3 DNA: TGCAGTGCTAGTTCGACTAGCGGGGTGGAGACCCAGTACTTC; CDR3 protein: CSASSTSGVETQYF
D gene: NA; V gene: TRBV20-1; clone size: many; J gene: TRBJ2-3; CDR3 DNA: TGCAGTGCCTTTCCGGGTACTGGCACAGATACGCAGTATTTT; CDR3 protein: CSAFPGTGTDTQYF
D gene: TRBD2; V gene: TRBV2; clone size: NA; J gene: TRBJ2-1; CDR3 DNA: TGTGCCAGCGCGGGGGGGGGGGGGGGCTACAAAGAGCAGTTCTTC; CDR3 protein: CASAGGGGGYKEQFF
D gene: TRBD1; V gene: TRBV6-2/TRBV6-3; clone size: many; J gene: TRBJ2-6; CDR3 DNA: TGTGCCAGCAGTTACAGGGGGCCTGGGGCCAACGTCCTGACTTTC; CDR3 protein: CASSYRGPGANVLTF
D gene: NA; V gene: TRBV19; clone size: NA; J gene: TRBJ2-6; CDR3 DNA: TGTGCCAGTAGTATGAGGAGGGGCAGCACCAACTCTGGGGCCAACGTCCTGACTTTC; CDR3 protein: CASSMRRGSTNSGANVLTF
D gene: NA; V gene: TRBV20-1; clone size: NA; J gene: TRBJ2-1; CDR3 DNA: TGCAGTGCTACCGAAGGCGGGGGACATGCCTACAATGAGCAGTTCTTC; CDR3 protein: CSATEGGGHAYNEQFF
D gene: TRBD1; V gene: TRBV2; clone size: NA; J gene: TRBJ1-5; CDR3 DNA: TGTGCCAGCAACCGGGACAGCAACGGAAATCAGCCCCAGCATTTT; CDR3 protein: CASNRDSNGNQPQHF
D gene: TRBD1; V gene: TRBV14; clone size: many; J gene: TRBJ2-7; CDR3 DNA: TGTGCCAGCAGCCCACGGACAGGGGGTCTCTACGAGCAGTACTTC; CDR3 protein: CASSPRTGGLYEQYF
D gene: TRBD1; V gene: TRBV2; clone size: few; J gene: TRBJ2-7; CDR3 DNA: TGTGCCAGCCGGGACAGGCAATTTGGGTACGAGCAGTACTTC; CDR3 protein: CASRDRQFGYEQYF
D gene: NA; V gene: TRBV7-2; clone size: many; J gene: TRBJ1-2; CDR3 DNA: TGTGCCAGCACCCTTGGCAGACTTAACTATGGCTACACCTTC; CDR3 protein: CASTLGRLNYGYTF